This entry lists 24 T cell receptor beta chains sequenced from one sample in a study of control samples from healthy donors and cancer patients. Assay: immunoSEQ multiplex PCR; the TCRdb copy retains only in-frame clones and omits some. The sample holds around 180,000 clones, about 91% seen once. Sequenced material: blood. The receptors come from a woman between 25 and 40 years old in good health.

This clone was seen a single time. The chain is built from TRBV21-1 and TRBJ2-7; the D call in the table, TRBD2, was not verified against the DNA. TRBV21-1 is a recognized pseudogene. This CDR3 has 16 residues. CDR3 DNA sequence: TGTGCCAGCAGCAAATCAGCGGGGACGAATACCTACGAGCAGTACGTC. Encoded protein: CASSKSAGTNTYEQYV.

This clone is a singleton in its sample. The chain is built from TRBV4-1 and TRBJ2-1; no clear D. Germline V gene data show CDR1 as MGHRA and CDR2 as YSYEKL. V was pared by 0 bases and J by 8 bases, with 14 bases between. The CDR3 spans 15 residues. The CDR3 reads CASSQEWDGVDEQFF. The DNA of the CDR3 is TGCGCCAGCAGCCAAGAATGGGATGGGGTAGATGAGCAGTTCTTC.

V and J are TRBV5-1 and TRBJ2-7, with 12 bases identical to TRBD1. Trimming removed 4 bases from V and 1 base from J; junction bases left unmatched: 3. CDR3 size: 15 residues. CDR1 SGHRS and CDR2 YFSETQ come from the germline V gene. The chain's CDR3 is CASSPGQGASYEQYF. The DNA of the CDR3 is TGCGCCAGCAGCCCGGGACAGGGGGCTTCCTACGAGCAGTACTTC.

The CDR3 region is CASSGTANQPQHF. In nucleotides, the CDR3 is TGTGCCAGCAGCGGGACAGCAAATCAGCCCCAGCATTTT. V is TRBV12-3 or TRBV12-4 and J is TRBJ1-5, with TRBD1 matching over 7 bases. V was pared by 6 bases and J by 4 bases, with 3 bases of the junction left unmatched. The CDR3 is 13 residues long.

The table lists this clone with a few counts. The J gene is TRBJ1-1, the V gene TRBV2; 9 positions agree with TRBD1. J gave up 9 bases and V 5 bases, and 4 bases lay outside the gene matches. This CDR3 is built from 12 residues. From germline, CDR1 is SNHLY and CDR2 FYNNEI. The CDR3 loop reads CASSPGTGKAFF. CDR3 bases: TGTGCCAGCAGTCCCGGGACAGGGAAAGCTTTCTTT.

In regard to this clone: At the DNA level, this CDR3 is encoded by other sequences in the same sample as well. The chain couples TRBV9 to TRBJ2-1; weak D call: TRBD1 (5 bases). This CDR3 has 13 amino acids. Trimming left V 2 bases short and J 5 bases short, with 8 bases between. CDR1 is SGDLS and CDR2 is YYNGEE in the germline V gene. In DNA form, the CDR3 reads TGTGCCAGCAGCGTTGGCAGGGACAATGAGCAGTTCTTC. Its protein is CASSVGRDNEQFF.

CDR3 sequence (DNA): TGTGCCAGCAGCTCTGGACAGGCGGCTAATGAAAAACTGTTTTTT. Translated, it gives CASSSGQAANEKLFF. The chain employs TRBV9 and TRBJ1-4; 7 bases align to TRBD1. CDR3 length: 15 amino acids. CDR1 is SGDLS, CDR2 YYNGEE, per germline. Trimming cost V 4 bases and J 3 bases; bases outside gene matches: 6. The complete variable domain, with remaining parts taken from reference TRBV9 and TRBJ1-4, reads DSGVTQTPKHLITATGQRVTLRCSPRSGDLSVYWYQQSLDQGLQFLIQYYNGEERAKGNILERFSAQQFPDLHSELNLSSLELGDSALYFCASSSGQAANEKLFFGSGTQLSVL.

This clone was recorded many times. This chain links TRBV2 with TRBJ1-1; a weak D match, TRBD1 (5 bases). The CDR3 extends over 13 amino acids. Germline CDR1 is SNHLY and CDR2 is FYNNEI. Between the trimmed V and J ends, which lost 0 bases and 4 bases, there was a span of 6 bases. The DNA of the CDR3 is TGTGCCAGCAGTGAAGCGGGACCCACTGAAGCTTTCTTT. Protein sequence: CASSEAGPTEAFF.

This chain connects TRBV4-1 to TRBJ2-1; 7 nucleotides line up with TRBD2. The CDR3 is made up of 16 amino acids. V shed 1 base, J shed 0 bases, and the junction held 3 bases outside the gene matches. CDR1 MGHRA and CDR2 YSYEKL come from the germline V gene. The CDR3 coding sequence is TGCGCCAGCAGCCAAGTACGGGGGGTCTCCTACAATGAGCAGTTCTTC. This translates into CASSQVRGVSYNEQFF.

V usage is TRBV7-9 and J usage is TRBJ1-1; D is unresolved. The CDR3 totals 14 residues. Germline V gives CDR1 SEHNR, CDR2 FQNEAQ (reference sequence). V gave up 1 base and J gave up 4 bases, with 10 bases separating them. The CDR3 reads CASSLGVMSTEAFF. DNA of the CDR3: TGTGCCAGCAGCTTAGGAGTCATGAGCACTGAAGCTTTCTTT.

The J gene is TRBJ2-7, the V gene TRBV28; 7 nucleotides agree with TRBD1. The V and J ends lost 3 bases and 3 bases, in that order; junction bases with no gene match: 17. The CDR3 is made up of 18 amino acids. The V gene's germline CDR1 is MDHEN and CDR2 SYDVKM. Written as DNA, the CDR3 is TGTGCCAGCAGTTTGTGGGGAGACAGGGCACGTGTGGGCTACGAGCAGTACTTC. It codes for CASSLWGDRARVGYEQYF. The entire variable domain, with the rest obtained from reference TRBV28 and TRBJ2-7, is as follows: DVKVTQSSRYLVKRTGEKVFLECVQDMDHENMFWYRQDPGLGLRLIYFSYDVKMKEKGDIPEGYSVSREKKERFSLILESASTNQTSMYLCASSLWGDRARVGYEQYFGPGTRLTVT.

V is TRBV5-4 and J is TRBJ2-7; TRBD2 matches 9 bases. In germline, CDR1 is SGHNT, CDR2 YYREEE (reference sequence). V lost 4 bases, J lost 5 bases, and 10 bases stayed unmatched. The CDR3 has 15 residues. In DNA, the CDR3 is TGTGCCAGCAGCCTCCTAGCGGGGAAAATTGACGAGCAGTACTTC. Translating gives CASSLLAGKIDEQYF.

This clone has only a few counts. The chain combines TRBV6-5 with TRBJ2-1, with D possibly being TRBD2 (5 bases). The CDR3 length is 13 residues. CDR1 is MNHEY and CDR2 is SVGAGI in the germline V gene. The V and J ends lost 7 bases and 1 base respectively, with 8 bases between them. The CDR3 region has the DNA TGTGCCAGCATGCGGGTTTCCTACAATGAGCAGTTCTTC. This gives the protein CASMRVSYNEQFF.

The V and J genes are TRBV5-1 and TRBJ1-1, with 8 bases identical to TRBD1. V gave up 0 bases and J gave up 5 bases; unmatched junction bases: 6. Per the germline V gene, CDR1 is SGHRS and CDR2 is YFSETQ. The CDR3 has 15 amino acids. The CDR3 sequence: CASSLGTGGATEAFF. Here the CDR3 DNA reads TGCGCCAGCAGCTTGGGCACAGGGGGAGCAACTGAAGCTTTCTTT.

CDR3 DNA: TGTGCCAGTAGTTACCGGACGAACACTGAAGCTTTCTTT. Residues: CASSYRTNTEAFF. The chain carries TRBV19 and TRBJ1-1; D uncertain. Trimming left V 5 bases short and J 1 base short, with 8 bases between. This CDR3 has 13 residues. Germline-derived CDR1 and CDR2 are LNHDA and SQIVND (reference sequence).

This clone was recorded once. The CDR3 loop reads CASSYSSGTINEQFF. In DNA form, the CDR3 reads TGTGCCAGCAGTTACTCGAGCGGGACAATTAATGAGCAGTTCTTC. The rearrangement joins TRBV6-5 to TRBJ2-1; the D gene is possibly TRBD2 (7 bases). The CDR3 extends over 15 amino acids. V lost 0 bases and J 7 bases, leaving 13 bases between the germline ends. Germline CDR1 reads MNHEY; CDR2 reads SVGAGI.

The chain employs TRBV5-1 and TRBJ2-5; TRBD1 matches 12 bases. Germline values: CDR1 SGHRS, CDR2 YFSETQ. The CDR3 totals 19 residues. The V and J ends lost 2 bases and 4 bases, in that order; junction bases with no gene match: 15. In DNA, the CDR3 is TGCGCCAGCAGCTTCCGGGACAGGGGGCCTCTAGCCAGGGCAGAGACCCAGTACTTC. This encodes CASSFRDRGPLARAETQYF.

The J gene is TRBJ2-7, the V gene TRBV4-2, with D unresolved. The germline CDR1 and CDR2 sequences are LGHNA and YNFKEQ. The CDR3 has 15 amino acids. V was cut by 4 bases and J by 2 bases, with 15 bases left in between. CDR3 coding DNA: TGTGCCAGCAGCCCAGGAGCAGAGGCGACCTACGAGCAGTACTTC. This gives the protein CASSPGAEATYEQYF.

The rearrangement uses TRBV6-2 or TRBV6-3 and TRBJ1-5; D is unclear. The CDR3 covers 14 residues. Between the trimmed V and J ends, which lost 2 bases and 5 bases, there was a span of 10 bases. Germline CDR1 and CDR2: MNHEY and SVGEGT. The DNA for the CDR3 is TGTGCCAGCAGTTACGAATCCGGCTATCAGCCCCAGCATTTT. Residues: CASSYESGYQPQHF.

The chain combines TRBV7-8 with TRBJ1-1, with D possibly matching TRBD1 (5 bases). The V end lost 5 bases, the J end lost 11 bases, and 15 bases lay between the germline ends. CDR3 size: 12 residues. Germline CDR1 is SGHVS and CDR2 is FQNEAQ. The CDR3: CASSRNQGAAFF. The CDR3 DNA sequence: TGTGCCAGCAGCCGGAACCAGGGTGCCGCTTTCTTT.

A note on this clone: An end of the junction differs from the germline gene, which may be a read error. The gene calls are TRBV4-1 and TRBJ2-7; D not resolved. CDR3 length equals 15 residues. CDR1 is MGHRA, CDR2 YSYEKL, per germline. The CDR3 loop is CASSESGFPFYEQHF. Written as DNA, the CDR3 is TGCGCCAGCAGCGAAAGTGGGTTCCCCTTCTACGAGCAGCACTTC.

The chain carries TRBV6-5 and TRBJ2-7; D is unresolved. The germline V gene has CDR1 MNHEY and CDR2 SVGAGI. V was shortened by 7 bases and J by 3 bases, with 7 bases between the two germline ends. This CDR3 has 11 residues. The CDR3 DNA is TGTGCCAGCATGGCTCACTACGAGCAGTACTTC. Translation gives CASMAHYEQYF.

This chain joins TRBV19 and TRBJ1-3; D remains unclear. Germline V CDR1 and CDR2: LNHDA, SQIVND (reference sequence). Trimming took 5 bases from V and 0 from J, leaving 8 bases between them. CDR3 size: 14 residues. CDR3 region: CASSARYSGNTIYF. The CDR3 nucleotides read TGTGCCAGTAGTGCCCGGTACTCTGGAAACACCATATATTTT.

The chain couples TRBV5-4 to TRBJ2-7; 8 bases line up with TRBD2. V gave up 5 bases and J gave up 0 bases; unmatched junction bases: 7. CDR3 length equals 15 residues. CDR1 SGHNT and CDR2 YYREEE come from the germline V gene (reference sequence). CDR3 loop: CASSSTSASSYEQYF. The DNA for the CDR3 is TGTGCCAGCAGTTCGACTAGCGCGAGCTCCTACGAGCAGTACTTC.